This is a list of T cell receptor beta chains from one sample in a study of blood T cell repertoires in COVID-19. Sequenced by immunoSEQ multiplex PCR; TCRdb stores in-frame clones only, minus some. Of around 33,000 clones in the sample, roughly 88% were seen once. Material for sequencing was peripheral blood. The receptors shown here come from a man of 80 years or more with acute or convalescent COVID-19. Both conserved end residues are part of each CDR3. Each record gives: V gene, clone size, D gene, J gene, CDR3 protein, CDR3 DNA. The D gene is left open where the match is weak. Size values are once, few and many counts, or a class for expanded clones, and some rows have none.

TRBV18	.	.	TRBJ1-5	CASSPASGDNQPQHF	TGTGCCAGCTCACCAGCTTCGGGGGACAATCAGCCCCAGCATTTT
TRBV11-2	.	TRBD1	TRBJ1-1	CASSSQTGGTEAFF	TGTGCCAGCAGCTCTCAAACAGGGGGCACTGAAGCTTTCTTT
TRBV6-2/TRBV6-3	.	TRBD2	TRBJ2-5	CASSLGGGVETQYF	TGTGCCAGCAGTCTAGGCGGGGGGGTAGAGACCCAGTACTTC
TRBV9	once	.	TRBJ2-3	CASSSRVGFSTDTQYF	TGTGCCAGCAGCTCGAGGGTCGGCTTTAGCACAGATACGCAGTATTTT
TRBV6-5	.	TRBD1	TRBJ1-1	CASVDRVRGTEAFF	TGTGCCAGCGTTGACAGGGTCAGAGGAACTGAAGCTTTCTTT
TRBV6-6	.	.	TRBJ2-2	CASTRMGTPQDVGELFF	TGTGCCAGCACTCGAATGGGGACACCTCAGGACGTCGGGGAGCTGTTTTTT
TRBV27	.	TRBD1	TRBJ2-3	CASSLHGTGASTDTQYF	TGTGCCAGCAGTCTGCATGGGACAGGGGCCAGCACAGATACGCAGTATTTT
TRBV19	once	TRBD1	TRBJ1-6	CASARDRANSPLHF	TGTGCCAGTGCCCGGGACAGGGCCAATTCACCCCTCCACTTT
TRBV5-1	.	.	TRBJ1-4	CASSFGRLNEKLFF	TGCGCCAGCAGCTTTGGGAGGCTAAATGAAAAACTGTTTTTT
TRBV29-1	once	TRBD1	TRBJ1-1	CSVGTGQGNTEAFF	TGCAGCGTTGGGACAGGGCAGGGGAACACTGAAGCTTTCTTT
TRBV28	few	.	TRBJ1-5	CASNSGGDSNQPQHF	TGTGCCAGCAATTCGGGGGGGGATAGCAATCAGCCCCAGCATTTT
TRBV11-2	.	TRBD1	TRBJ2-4	CASSRDSNIQYF	TGTGCCAGCAGCCGGGACAGCAACATTCAGTACTTC
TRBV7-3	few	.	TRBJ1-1	CASSLSLRGTEAFF	TGTGCCAGCAGCTTAAGTTTGCGGGGCACTGAAGCTTTCTTT
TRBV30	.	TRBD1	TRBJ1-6	CAWDRGFNSPLHF	TGTGCCTGGGACAGGGGATTCAACTCACCCCTCCACTTT
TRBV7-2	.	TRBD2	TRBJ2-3	CASSKSGGADTQYF	TGTGCCAGCAGCAAGAGCGGGGGGGCAGATACGCAGTATTTT
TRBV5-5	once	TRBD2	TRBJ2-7	CASSFLSRGTYEQYF	TGTGCCAGCAGCTTTCTCTCGCGGGGGACCTACGAGCAGTACTTC
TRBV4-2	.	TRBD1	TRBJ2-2	CASSQAGQGTGELFF	TGTGCCAGCAGTCAAGCGGGACAGGGGACCGGGGAGCTGTTTTTT
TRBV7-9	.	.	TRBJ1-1	CASNIGGEGEAFF	TGTGCCAGCAACATAGGGGGTGAGGGTGAAGCTTTCTTT
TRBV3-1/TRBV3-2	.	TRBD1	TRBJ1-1	CASSQVGQGADTEAFF	TGTGCCAGCAGCCAAGTTGGCCAGGGGGCGGACACTGAAGCTTTCTTT
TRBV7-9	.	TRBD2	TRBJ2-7	CASSSLAGASYEQYF	TGTGCCAGCAGCTCCCTAGCGGGGGCCTCCTACGAGCAGTACTTC
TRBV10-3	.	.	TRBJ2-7	CAISESTQLGQYF	TGTGCCATCAGTGAGTCGACCCAACTAGGGCAGTACTTC
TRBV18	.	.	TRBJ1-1	CASSPVRVQEAFF	TGTGCCAGCTCACCAGTACGGGTCCAGGAAGCTTTCTTT
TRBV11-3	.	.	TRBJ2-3	CASSLGWAPGASTDTQYF	TGTGCCAGCAGCTTAGGCTGGGCGCCAGGGGCTAGCACAGATACGCAGTATTTT
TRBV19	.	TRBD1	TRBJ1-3	CASSPTGDSGNTIYF	TGTGCCAGTAGTCCGACAGGGGACTCTGGAAACACCATATATTTT
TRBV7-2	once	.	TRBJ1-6	CASSSLRDSPLHF	TGTGCCAGCAGCTCCCTCAGGGATTCACCCCTCCACTTT
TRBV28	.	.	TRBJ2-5	CASTSDPGRETQYF	TGTGCCAGCACCTCGGACCCGGGGAGGGAGACCCAGTACTTC
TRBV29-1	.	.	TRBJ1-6	CSVSQGESSPLHF	TGCAGCGTTTCACAGGGAGAGAGTTCACCCCTCCACTTT
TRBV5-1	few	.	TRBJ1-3	CASSWAPGYGNTIYF	TGCGCCAGCAGCTGGGCACCAGGGTATGGAAACACCATATATTTT
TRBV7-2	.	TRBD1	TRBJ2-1	CASSLRDSSNEQFF	TGTGCCAGCAGCTTACGGGACAGCTCAAATGAGCAGTTCTTC
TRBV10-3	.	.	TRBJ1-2	CAMGRDTYGYTF	TGTGCCATGGGCAGGGACACCTATGGCTACACCTTC
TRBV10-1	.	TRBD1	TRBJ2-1	CASSPSRTGGNEQFF	TGCGCCAGCAGCCCTTCCCGGACAGGGGGCAATGAGCAGTTCTTC
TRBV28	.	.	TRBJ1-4	CASSYPTGLSEKLFF	TGTGCCAGCAGTTATCCCACAGGTCTCTCTGAAAAACTGTTTTTT
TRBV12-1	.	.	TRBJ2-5	CASSFKRGVGETQYF	TGTGCCAGCAGCTTTAAACGGGGTGTGGGCGAGACCCAGTACTTC
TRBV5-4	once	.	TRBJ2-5	CASSSPAGGLETQYF	TGTGCCAGCAGCTCTCCCGCTGGGGGGTTGGAGACCCAGTACTTC
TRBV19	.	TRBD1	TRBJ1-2	CASSLTGQGVNGYTF	TGTGCCAGTAGTCTGACGGGACAGGGGGTTAATGGCTACACCTTC
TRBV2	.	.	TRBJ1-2	CASSQQGGGYGYTF	TGTGCCAGCAGTCAACAGGGAGGGGGCTATGGCTACACCTTC
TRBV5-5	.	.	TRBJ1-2	CASSSTDSNYGYTF	TGTGCCAGCAGCTCGACGGACAGCAACTATGGCTACACCTTC
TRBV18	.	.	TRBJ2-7	CASSPSQGVTYEQYF	TGTGCCAGCTCACCCTCACAGGGTGTCACCTACGAGCAGTACTTC
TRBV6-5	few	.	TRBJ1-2	CASSYARAGLQRGYTF	TGTGCCAGCAGTTACGCTCGGGCGGGACTCCAGCGTGGCTACACCTTC
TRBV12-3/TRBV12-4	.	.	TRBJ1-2	CASRSGGIGYTF	TGTGCCTCCCGATCCGGGGGAATTGGCTACACCTTC
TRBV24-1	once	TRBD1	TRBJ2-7	CATSGGQGTVQYF	TGTGCCACCAGTGGGGGACAGGGGACAGTGCAGTACTTC
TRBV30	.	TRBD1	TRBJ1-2	CAWREDRGALDGYTF	TGTGCCTGGAGGGAAGACAGGGGCGCCCTTGATGGCTACACCTTC